This T cell receptor beta chain was identified during a study of T cell repertoires in cytomegalovirus infection. As for the study in general: Indications came from public TCR beta signatures; they pointed to CMV infection and to a matching HLA type.

This CDR3 comprises 15 residues. Germline CDR1 MDHEN, CDR2 SYDVKM. Trimming removed 0 bases at V and 1 base at J, with 9 bases between. TCRdb passed the reads through MiXCR, listing each CDR3 protein once. The data contain hundreds of thousands of distinct CDR3 sequences, 20% to 30% of them singletons. Whole-study findings and limits: Predominance within the ex vivo response was attributable to HLA-C-restricted CMV-specific TCR beta clonotypes. The cumulative frequency of public TCR beta families identified carriers of CMV plus the relevant HLA.

This clonotype was counted ten times or more. What it binds is not known. The receptor was isolated from a human donor in good health (CMV status not recorded). Some clones in this sample may be carry-over from other donors' samples. This chain connects TRBV28 to TRBJ1-1, with a tentative D call TRBD1 (6 bases). Sequencing input: CD8+ T cells from PBMCs. The CDR3 DNA sequence: TGTGCCAGCAGTTTATGGAGGGGGAAGAACACTGAAGCTTTCTTT. This gives the protein CASSLWRGKNTEAFF.